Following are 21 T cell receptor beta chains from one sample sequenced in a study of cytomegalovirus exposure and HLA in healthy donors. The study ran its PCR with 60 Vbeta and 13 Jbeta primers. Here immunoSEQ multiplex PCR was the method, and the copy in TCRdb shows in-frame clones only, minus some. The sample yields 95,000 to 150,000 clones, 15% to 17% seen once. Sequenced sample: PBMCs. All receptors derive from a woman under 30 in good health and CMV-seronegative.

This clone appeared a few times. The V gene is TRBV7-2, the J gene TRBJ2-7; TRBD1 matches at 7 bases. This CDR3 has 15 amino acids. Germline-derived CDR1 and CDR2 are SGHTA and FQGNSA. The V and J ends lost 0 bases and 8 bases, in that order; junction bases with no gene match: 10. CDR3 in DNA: TGTGCCAGCAGCTTAGCAGGGGGCATCGGAGAGCAGCAGTACTTC. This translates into CASSLAGGIGEQQYF.

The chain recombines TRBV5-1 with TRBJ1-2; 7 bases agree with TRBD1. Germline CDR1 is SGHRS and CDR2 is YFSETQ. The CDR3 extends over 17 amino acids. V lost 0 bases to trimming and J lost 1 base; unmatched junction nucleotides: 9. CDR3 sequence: CASSLGDSKTNNYGYTF. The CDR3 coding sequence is TGCGCCAGCAGCTTGGGGGACAGCAAGACTAATAACTATGGCTACACCTTC.

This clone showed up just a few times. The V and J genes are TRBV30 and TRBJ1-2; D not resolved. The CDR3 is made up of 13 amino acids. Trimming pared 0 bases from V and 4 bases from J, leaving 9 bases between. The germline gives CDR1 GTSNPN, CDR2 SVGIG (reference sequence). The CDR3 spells CAWSVTAAYGYTF. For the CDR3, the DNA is TGTGCCTGGAGTGTAACAGCGGCCTATGGCTACACCTTC.

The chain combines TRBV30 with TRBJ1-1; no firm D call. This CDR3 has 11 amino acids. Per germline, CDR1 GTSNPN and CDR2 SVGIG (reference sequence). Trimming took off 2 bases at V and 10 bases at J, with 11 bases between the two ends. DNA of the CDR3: TGTGCCTGGAGTAATGGTCTCGGAGCTTTCTTT. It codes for CAWSNGLGAFF.

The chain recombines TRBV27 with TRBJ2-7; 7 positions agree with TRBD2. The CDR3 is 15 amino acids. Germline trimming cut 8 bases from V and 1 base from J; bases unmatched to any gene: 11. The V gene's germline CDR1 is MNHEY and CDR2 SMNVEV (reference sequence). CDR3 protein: CASFRSGGGSYEQYF. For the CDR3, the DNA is TGTGCCAGCTTCCGGTCTGGGGGGGGATCCTACGAGCAGTACTTC.

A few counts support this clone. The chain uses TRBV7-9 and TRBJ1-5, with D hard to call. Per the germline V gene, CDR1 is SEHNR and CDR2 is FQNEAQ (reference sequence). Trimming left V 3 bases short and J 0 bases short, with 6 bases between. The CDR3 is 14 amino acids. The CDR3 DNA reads TGTGCCAGCAGCTTGGCCCCTAGCAATCAGCCCCAGCATTTT. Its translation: CASSLAPSNQPQHF.

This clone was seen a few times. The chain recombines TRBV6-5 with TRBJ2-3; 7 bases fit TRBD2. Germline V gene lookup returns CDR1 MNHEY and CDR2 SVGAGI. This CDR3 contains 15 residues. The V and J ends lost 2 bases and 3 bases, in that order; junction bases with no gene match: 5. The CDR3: CASSYQAGRTDTQYF. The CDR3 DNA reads TGTGCCAGCAGTTACCAAGCGGGACGGACAGATACGCAGTATTTT.

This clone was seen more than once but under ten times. CDR3 residues: CASSHSLAGAWETQYF. CDR3 nucleotides: TGTGCCAGCAGCCATTCTTTAGCGGGAGCGTGGGAGACCCAGTACTTC. The chain recombines TRBV7-9 with TRBJ2-5, with TRBD2 matching over 9 bases. Germline V gives CDR1 SEHNR, CDR2 FQNEAQ (reference sequence). Trimming cost V 5 bases and J 5 bases; bases outside gene matches: 12. This CDR3 region has 16 residues.

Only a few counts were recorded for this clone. The CDR3 loop is CASSREPLVEKLFF. The CDR3, as DNA: TGTGCCAGCAGCCGAGAGCCCCTTGTGGAAAAACTGTTTTTT. V usage is TRBV7-2 and J usage is TRBJ1-4; D unresolved. Trimming removed 5 bases at V and 8 bases at J, with 15 bases between. The CDR3 sequence is 14 residues long. Germline CDR1 and CDR2: SGHTA and FQGNSA.

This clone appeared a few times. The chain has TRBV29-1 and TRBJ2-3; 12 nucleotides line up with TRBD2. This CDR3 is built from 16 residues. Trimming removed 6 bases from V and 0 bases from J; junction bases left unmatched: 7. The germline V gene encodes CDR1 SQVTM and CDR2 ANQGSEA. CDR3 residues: CSVLGGTSGSTDTQYF. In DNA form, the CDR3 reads TGCAGCGTGCTAGGGGGGACTAGCGGGAGCACAGATACGCAGTATTTT.

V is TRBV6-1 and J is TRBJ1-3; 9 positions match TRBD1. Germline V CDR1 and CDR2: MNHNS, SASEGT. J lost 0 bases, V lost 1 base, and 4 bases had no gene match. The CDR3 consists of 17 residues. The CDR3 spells CASSEGTGAVSGNTIYF. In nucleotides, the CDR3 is TGTGCCAGCAGTGAAGGGACAGGGGCAGTCTCTGGAAACACCATATATTTT.

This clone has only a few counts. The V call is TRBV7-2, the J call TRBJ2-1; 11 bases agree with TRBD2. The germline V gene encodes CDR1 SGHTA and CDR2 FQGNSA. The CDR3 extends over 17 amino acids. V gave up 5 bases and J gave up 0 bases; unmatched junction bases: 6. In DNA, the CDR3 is TGTGCCAGCAGCCCTGGGGGACTAGCGGACTCCTACAATGAGCAGTTCTTC. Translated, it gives CASSPGGLADSYNEQFF.

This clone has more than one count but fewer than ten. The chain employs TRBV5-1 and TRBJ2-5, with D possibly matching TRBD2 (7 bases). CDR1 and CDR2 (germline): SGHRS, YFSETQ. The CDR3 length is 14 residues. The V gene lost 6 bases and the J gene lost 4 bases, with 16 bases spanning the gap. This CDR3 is CASTPGGRGETQYF. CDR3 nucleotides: TGCGCCAGCACCCCCGGGGGGCGGGGAGAGACCCAGTACTTC.

The CDR3 nucleotides are TGCGCCAGCAGCCAAGAAGATCCCTTCTATGGAAACACCATATATTTT. Its translation: CASSQEDPFYGNTIYF. The rearrangement links TRBV4-1 to TRBJ1-3; D remains ambiguous. Germline V CDR1 and CDR2: MGHRA, YSYEKL. The CDR3 extends over 16 amino acids. V lost 0 bases to trimming and J lost 3 bases, with 12 bases between them.

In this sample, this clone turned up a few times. CDR3 in DNA: TGTGCCAGCAGGGTTTGGGGCGATCAGCCCCAGCATTTT. It is translated as CASRVWGDQPQHF. The chain combines TRBV6-1 with TRBJ1-5; D may be TRBD1 (5 bases). Trimming took off 6 bases at V and 5 bases at J, with 11 bases between the two ends. The CDR3 extends over 13 amino acids. The germline CDR1 and CDR2 sequences are MNHNS and SASEGT.

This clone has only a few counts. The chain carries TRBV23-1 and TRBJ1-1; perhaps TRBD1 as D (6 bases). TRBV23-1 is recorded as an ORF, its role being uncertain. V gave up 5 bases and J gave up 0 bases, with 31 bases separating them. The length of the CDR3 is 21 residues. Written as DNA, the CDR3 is TGCGCCAGCAGTTCAACAGTGGAGGCGTTATGGACAGTTGGATTGAACACTGAAGCTTTCTTT. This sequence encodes CASSSTVEALWTVGLNTEAFF.

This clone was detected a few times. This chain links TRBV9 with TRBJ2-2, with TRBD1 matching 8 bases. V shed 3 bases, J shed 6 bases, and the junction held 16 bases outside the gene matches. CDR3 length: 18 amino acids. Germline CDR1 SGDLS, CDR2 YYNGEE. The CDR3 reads CASSAVRPDRGTPGELFF. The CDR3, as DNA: TGTGCCAGCAGCGCAGTTCGCCCCGACAGGGGAACACCCGGGGAGCTGTTTTTT.

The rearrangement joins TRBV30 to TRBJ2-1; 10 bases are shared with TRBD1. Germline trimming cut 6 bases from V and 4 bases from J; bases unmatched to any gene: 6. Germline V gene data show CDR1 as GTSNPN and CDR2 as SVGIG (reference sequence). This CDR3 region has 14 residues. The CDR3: CACSGTGAYNEQFF. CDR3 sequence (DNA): TGTGCCTGTTCCGGGACAGGGGCATACAATGAGCAGTTCTTC.

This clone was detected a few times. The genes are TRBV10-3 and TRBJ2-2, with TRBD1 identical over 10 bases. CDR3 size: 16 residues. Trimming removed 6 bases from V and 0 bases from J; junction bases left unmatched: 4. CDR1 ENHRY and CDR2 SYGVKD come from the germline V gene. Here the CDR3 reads CAIRQDRGTNTGELFF. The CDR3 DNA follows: TGTGCCATCAGGCAGGACAGGGGGACGAACACCGGGGAGCTGTTTTTT.

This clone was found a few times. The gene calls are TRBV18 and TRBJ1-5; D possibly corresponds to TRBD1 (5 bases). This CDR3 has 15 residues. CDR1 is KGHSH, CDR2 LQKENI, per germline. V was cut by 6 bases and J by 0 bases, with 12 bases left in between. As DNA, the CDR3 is TGTGCCAGCTCCCTGGCAGGGAATAGCAATCAGCCCCAGCATTTT. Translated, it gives CASSLAGNSNQPQHF.

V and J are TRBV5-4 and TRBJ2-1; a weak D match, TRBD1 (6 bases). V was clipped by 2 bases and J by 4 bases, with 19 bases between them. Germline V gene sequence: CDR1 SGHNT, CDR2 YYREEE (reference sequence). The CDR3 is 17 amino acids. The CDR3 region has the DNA TGTGCCAGCAGCTTTACCCAGCTGTCCCAGGGGTACAATGAGCAGTTCTTC. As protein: CASSFTQLSQGYNEQFF. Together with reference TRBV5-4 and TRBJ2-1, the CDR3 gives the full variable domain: ETGVTQSPTHLIKTRGQQVTLRCSSQSGHNTVSWYQQALGQGPQFIFQYYREEENGRGNFPPRFSGLQFPNYSSELNVNALELDDSALYLCASSFTQLSQGYNEQFFGPGTRLTVL.